Listed here are 32 T cell receptor beta chains from one sample, sequenced in a study of blood T cell repertoires in COVID-19. The assay was immunoSEQ multiplex PCR, and TCRdb's table has in-frame clones only and misses some. The sample lists under 150,000 clones; around 80% were seen once. Input material: peripheral blood. The receptors come from a man in his sixties with active or convalescent COVID-19.

This sequence joins TRBV7-9 and TRBJ1-1; 9 nucleotides match TRBD1. V lost 5 bases and J lost 1; bases outside the gene matches: 8. Germline CDR1 is SEHNR and CDR2 is FQNEAQ (reference sequence). The CDR3 is 16 amino acids. In DNA form, the CDR3 reads TGTGCCAGCAGCGAAGACAGGGGGTACAGGAACACTGAAGCTTTCTTT. This gives the protein CASSEDRGYRNTEAFF.

The chain links TRBV9 to TRBJ1-2, with 8 bases matching TRBD1. Germline-derived CDR1 and CDR2 are SGDLS and YYNGEE. The CDR3 totals 15 residues. After removal of 0 bases from V and 8 bases from J, the junction contained 9 bases not matched to a gene. The CDR3 DNA is TGTGCCAGCAGCGTAGGGCCCTCGACAGGGGAGGGCTACACCTTC. Its protein product is CASSVGPSTGEGYTF.

The table lists this clone with a count of one. The chain recombines TRBV5-5 with TRBJ2-1; TRBD2 is a possible D gene (6 bases). The germline gives CDR1 SGHKS, CDR2 YYEKEE (reference sequence). V shed 5 bases and J shed 4 bases, with 13 bases lying between them. This CDR3 has 14 amino acids. In nucleotides, the CDR3 is TGTGCCAGCAGTCCGGGACTCATATACAATGAGCAGTTCTTC. The encoded protein is CASSPGLIYNEQFF.

The chain has TRBV25-1 and TRBJ2-6; TRBD1 agrees at 9 bases. V trimming: 2 bases; J trimming: 0 bases; junction bases outside the gene matches: 5. The CDR3 is 18 residues long. Germline V gives CDR1 MGHDK, CDR2 SYGVNS. This CDR3 is CASSESGTGFSGANVLTF. In nucleotides, the CDR3 is TGTGCCAGCAGTGAAAGTGGGACAGGGTTCTCTGGGGCCAACGTCCTGACTTTC.

The J gene is TRBJ1-4, the V gene TRBV4-1, with D possibly matching TRBD1 (6 bases). The CDR3 has 14 residues. V shed 2 bases and J shed 7 bases, with 11 bases lying between them. Germline values: CDR1 MGHRA, CDR2 YSYEKL. As DNA, the CDR3 is TGCGCCAGCAGCCAAATAGGGGGAGTTGAAAAACTGTTTTTT. Protein: CASSQIGGVEKLFF.

J is TRBJ2-3 and V is TRBV5-1; 9 bases align to TRBD2. CDR3 size: 14 residues. The germline V gene has CDR1 SGHRS and CDR2 YFSETQ. Trimming removed 4 bases from V and 3 bases from J; junction bases left unmatched: 3. CDR3 amino acids: CASSTLAGTDTQYF. The CDR3 DNA sequence: TGCGCCAGCAGCACTCTAGCGGGGACAGATACGCAGTATTTT.

The chain is built from TRBV6-5 and TRBJ2-1; 7 bases are shared with TRBD2. Trimming took 0 bases from V and 7 from J; bases not matched to a gene: 6. The germline gives CDR1 MNHEY, CDR2 SVGAGI. The CDR3 consists of 15 residues. As DNA, the CDR3 is TGTGCCAGCAGTTACTCGAAGGGAGGGATTAATGAGCAGTTCTTC. Protein: CASSYSKGGINEQFF.

The CDR3 protein is CASRAGTGLNTEAFF. CDR3 nucleotide sequence: TGTGCCAGCAGGGCCGGGACAGGGTTGAACACTGAAGCTTTCTTT. The chain has TRBV2 and TRBJ1-1; 9 bases line up with TRBD1. The V gene's germline CDR1 is SNHLY and CDR2 FYNNEI. J gave up 0 bases and V 6 bases, and 5 bases lay outside the gene matches. The CDR3 extends over 15 amino acids.

This clone was seen only once. This chain's CDR3 is CASSIRVSGANVLTF. CDR3 in DNA: TGTGCCAGCAGTATCAGGGTCTCTGGGGCCAACGTCCTGACTTTC. The chain couples TRBV6-5 to TRBJ2-6; D perhaps matches TRBD1 (5 bases). This CDR3 spans 15 amino acids. In germline, CDR1 is MNHEY, CDR2 SVGAGI. The ends were cut back, 5 bases at V and 0 bases at J, with 8 bases in the middle.

V is TRBV28 and J is TRBJ2-3, with 8 positions matching TRBD2. The V gene end was trimmed by 5 bases and the J gene end by 10 bases; junction bases not matched to a gene: 17. CDR3 length: 16 residues. In germline, CDR1 is MDHEN, CDR2 SYDVKM. CDR3 nucleotides: TGTGCCAGCAGTCCCCGGGAGGGTCGTAGCCGTAGGGCGCAGTATTTT. Residues: CASSPREGRSRRAQYF.

The table lists this clone with a count of one. This sequence joins TRBV4-3 and TRBJ2-2; 8 nucleotides line up with TRBD1. J gave up 4 bases and V 2 bases, and 3 bases lay outside the gene matches. CDR1 and CDR2 from the germline V gene are LGHNA and YSLEER. This CDR3 has 15 amino acids. The chain's CDR3 is CASSQQGAGTGELFF. The CDR3, as DNA: TGCGCCAGCAGCCAACAGGGGGCTGGCACCGGGGAGCTGTTTTTT.

As to this clone: One junction end does not reproduce the germline sequence, and a read error may be involved. The gene calls are TRBV18 and TRBJ2-1; 10 positions match TRBD2. The CDR3 extends over 15 amino acids. Germline V CDR1 and CDR2: KGHSH, LQKENI. The CDR3 sequence: CANSLSSGRANEQFF. The CDR3 DNA sequence: TGTGCCAACTCACTGTCTAGCGGGAGAGCGAATGAGCAGTTCTTC.

V is TRBV20-1 and J is TRBJ2-7; D not resolved. Germline V gene sequence: CDR1 DFQATT, CDR2 SNEGSKA (reference sequence). The CDR3 totals 15 residues. Trimming stripped 3 bases from V and 0 bases from J, with 15 bases between. CDR3 nucleotide sequence: TGCAGTGCTAGTGGTATAGGAAGGAGCTCCTACGAGCAGTACTTC. The encoded protein is CSASGIGRSSYEQYF.

CDR3 sequence (DNA): TGTGCCACCAGCAGAGATCTTGTGGAGACCCAGTACTTC. It encodes CATSRDLVETQYF. V usage is TRBV15 and J usage is TRBJ2-5; no reliable D call. The germline CDR1 and CDR2 sequences are LNHNV and YYDKDF (reference sequence). Trimming pared 0 bases from V and 5 bases from J, leaving 7 bases between. This CDR3 is built from 13 residues.

This sequence joins TRBV10-3 and TRBJ1-3; D perhaps matches TRBD1 (5 bases). This CDR3 is 16 amino acids long. Germline CDR1 ENHRY, CDR2 SYGVKD. The germline V and J ends were trimmed by 4 bases and 0 bases, with 13 bases remaining between them. CDR3 sequence: CAISVETDFSGNTIYF. The CDR3 nucleotides read TGTGCCATCAGTGTGGAGACAGACTTCTCTGGAAACACCATATATTTT.

V gene TRBV9 combines with J gene TRBJ2-2, with D uncertain. The length of the CDR3 is 14 residues. Per germline, CDR1 SGDLS and CDR2 YYNGEE. V gave up 4 bases and J gave up 3 bases, with 10 bases separating them. This CDR3 is CASSLTPDTGELFF. CDR3 sequence (DNA): TGTGCCAGCAGCCTAACCCCCGACACCGGGGAGCTGTTTTTT.

This clone was counted once. The chain combines TRBV2 with TRBJ2-7; 11 bases map to TRBD1. There are 15 residues in the CDR3. Per germline, CDR1 SNHLY and CDR2 FYNNEI. The V segment lost 1 base and the J segment 4 bases; nucleotides outside the gene matches: 3. The CDR3 protein is CASSEDGQGAYEQYF. Written as DNA, the CDR3 is TGTGCCAGCAGTGAAGATGGACAGGGGGCTTACGAGCAGTACTTC.

CDR3 in DNA: TGCAGCGTTGTAAGGGACAGGGTCACTGAAGCTTTCTTT. It specifies CSVVRDRVTEAFF. The rearrangement joins TRBV29-1 to TRBJ1-1; 9 bases are a match to TRBD1. Germline lookup yields CDR1 SQVTM and CDR2 ANQGSEA. CDR3 length: 13 residues. The V gene end was trimmed by 4 bases and the J gene end by 4 bases; junction bases not matched to a gene: 4.

The V gene is TRBV10-3, the J gene TRBJ2-3; 7 bases are shared with TRBD1. The CDR3 totals 17 residues. CDR1 ENHRY and CDR2 SYGVKD come from the germline V gene. The J segment lost 0 bases and the V segment lost 10 bases, leaving 16 bases of the junction unmatched. The CDR3 coding sequence is TGTGCCACACAGGGGCTAGTGGACGGCGGGAGCACAGATACGCAGTATTTT. Translated: CATQGLVDGGSTDTQYF.

The chain uses TRBV25-1 and TRBJ1-5; D not resolved. The CDR3 consists of 13 residues. Trimming left V 3 bases short and J 2 bases short, with 5 bases between. Germline V gene lookup returns CDR1 MGHDK and CDR2 SYGVNS. As DNA, the CDR3 is TGTGCCAGCAGTGATACAGGCAATCAGCCCCAGCATTTT. It codes for CASSDTGNQPQHF.

The rearrangement joins TRBV6-6 to TRBJ2-3, with D possibly being TRBD2 (6 bases). The CDR3 totals 16 residues. Germline V CDR1 and CDR2: MNHNY, SVGAGI (reference sequence). V was clipped by 4 bases and J by 1 base, with 15 bases between them. In DNA, the CDR3 is TGTGCCAGCAGTTCGGTCCGACTAGAGGGCACAGATACGCAGTATTTT. It encodes CASSSVRLEGTDTQYF.

The sample holds one count of this clone. The junction departs from the called germline gene at one end, perhaps through a read error. This sample includes further DNA sequences coding for the same CDR3. This sequence joins TRBV2 and TRBJ2-7; a possible D gene is TRBD2 (5 bases). The length of the CDR3 is 12 residues. Per germline, CDR1 SNHLY and CDR2 FYNNEI. The CDR3 DNA sequence: TGTGCTAGCAGTGGGGAGATTAACGAGCAGTACTTC. Translating it yields CASSGEINEQYF.

This rearrangement joins TRBV28 to TRBJ1-5; 7 bases line up with TRBD1. Germline V gene sequence: CDR1 MDHEN, CDR2 SYDVKM. The CDR3 sequence is 15 residues long. The V segment lost 2 bases and the J segment 4 bases; nucleotides outside the gene matches: 5. The CDR3 sequence: CASSLQGQTNQPQHF. CDR3 nucleotides: TGTGCCAGCAGTTTACAGGGACAGACGAATCAGCCCCAGCATTTT. Supplemented by reference TRBV28 and TRBJ1-5, the full variable domain reads DVKVTQSSRYLVKRTGEKVFLECVQDMDHENMFWYRQDPGLGLRLIYFSYDVKMKEKGDIPEGYSVSREKKERFSLILESASTNQTSMYLCASSLQGQTNQPQHFGDGTRLSIL.

The chain joins TRBV21-1 to TRBJ1-1; the table names TRBD1, a call not compared with the DNA. TRBV21-1 represents a pseudogene. The CDR3 loop spans 14 amino acids. CDR3 sequence: CASSNPGTANGAFF. CDR3 bases: TGTGCCAGCAGCAACCCCGGGACAGCCAATGGAGCTTTCTTT.

This clone has just a few counts. The rearrangement links TRBV29-1 to TRBJ2-7, with TRBD2 matching over 8 bases. CDR1 is SQVTM and CDR2 is ANQGSEA in the germline V gene. V lost 4 bases, J lost 3 bases, and 2 bases stayed unmatched. This CDR3 is built from 12 residues. This CDR3 reads CSVALADYEQYF. DNA of the CDR3: TGCAGCGTTGCACTAGCGGACTACGAGCAGTACTTC.

This sequence joins TRBV28 and TRBJ1-1; 7 bases are shared with TRBD1. CDR1 is MDHEN and CDR2 is SYDVKM in the germline V gene. Losses at the gene ends were 4 bases for V and 6 bases for J; bases not matched to a gene: 11. The CDR3 runs to 15 residues. DNA of the CDR3: TGTGCCAGCAGTTCTGGGGGACAGAGCCCCCCTGAAGCTTTCTTT. Its translation: CASSSGGQSPPEAFF.

The V and J genes are TRBV12-3 or TRBV12-4 and TRBJ1-5, with a tentative D call TRBD1 (6 bases). CDR3 length equals 12 residues. The V end lost 5 bases, the J end lost 5 bases, and 7 bases lay between the germline ends. CDR3 in amino acids: CASSPGDQPQHF. Written as DNA, the CDR3 is TGTGCCAGCAGTCCAGGGGATCAGCCCCAGCATTTT.

This clone was seen only a few times. This sequence joins TRBV9 and TRBJ2-1; 13 bases align to TRBD2. Germline CDR1 reads SGDLS; CDR2 reads YYNGEE. The V gene end was trimmed by 3 bases and the J gene end by 8 bases; junction bases not matched to a gene: 5. CDR3 length equals 15 residues. The CDR3 nucleotides read TGTGCCAGCAGCGCGGGACTAGCGGGGCGGGATGAGCAGTTCTTC. Protein product: CASSAGLAGRDEQFF.

The rearrangement links TRBV4-2 to TRBJ1-4; the match to TRBD1 covers 9 bases. This CDR3 is 17 amino acids long. CDR1 LGHNA and CDR2 YNFKEQ come from the germline V gene. Trimming removed 0 bases from V and 7 bases from J; junction bases left unmatched: 9. In nucleotides, the CDR3 is TGTGCCAGCAGCCAAGATTCGAGGACAGGGGTTAGTGAAAAACTGTTTTTT. It translates to CASSQDSRTGVSEKLFF.

V usage is TRBV28 and J usage is TRBJ1-6; D unresolved. CDR3 size: 12 residues. The germline CDR1 and CDR2 sequences are MDHEN and SYDVKM. Deletions cut 8 bases from V and 9 bases from J, with 11 bases between. This CDR3 is CASVGFISPLHF. For the CDR3, the DNA is TGTGCCAGCGTCGGTTTTATTTCACCCCTCCACTTT.

This chain joins TRBV4-3 and TRBJ2-3; 13 nucleotides match TRBD2. V was pared by 4 bases and J by 0 bases, with 7 bases of the junction left unmatched. Germline loops: CDR1 LGHNA, CDR2 YSLEER. This CDR3 has 18 amino acids. CDR3 sequence (DNA): TGCGCCAGCAGCCTGGCACTAGCGGGAGGGCCAAGCACAGATACGCAGTATTTT. Translated, it gives CASSLALAGGPSTDTQYF.

This chain connects TRBV5-6 to TRBJ2-7; D possibly corresponds to TRBD2 (6 bases). The ends were cut back, 0 bases at V and 2 bases at J, with 15 bases in the middle. The germline CDR1 and CDR2 sequences are SGHDT and YYEEEE. The CDR3 consists of 16 residues. For the CDR3, the DNA is TGTGCCAGCAGCTTGGGAGGATTGCGGGATCCCTACGAGCAGTACTTC. It encodes CASSLGGLRDPYEQYF.